This TCR beta chain was observed in a study of T cell clusters in autoimmune cytopenias. Looking at the study overall: Healthy control donors averaged around 54 years of age, with a median of roughly 62 years.

TRB was amplified by touch-down multiplex PCR, primer pools A and B combined. Reprocessing the multiplex PCR reads, TCRdb reports a single entry for every CDR3 protein and omits DNA. The ten top clones account for about 16%, within a sample of thousands of distinct CDR3 sequences. From germline, CDR1 is LGHNA and CDR2 YNFKEQ. CDR3 length: 14 residues. About 37,500 genome equivalents of blood DNA were amplified for TRB. A further study also used this sample, focusing on T cell repertoires in aging, cancer and after chemotherapy. That source notes: Over several months to years, re-sampled healthy donor repertoires clearly shared clones. Untreated cancer patients had significantly lower blood TCR diversity than age-matched healthy donors.

The chain combines TRBV4-2 with TRBJ2-5; TCRdb gives TRBD2 as the D gene, but with no DNA this cannot be confirmed. This receptor was obtained from a human donor in good health. Sample: peripheral blood. CDR3 sequence reads: CASSGGGAGETQYF.